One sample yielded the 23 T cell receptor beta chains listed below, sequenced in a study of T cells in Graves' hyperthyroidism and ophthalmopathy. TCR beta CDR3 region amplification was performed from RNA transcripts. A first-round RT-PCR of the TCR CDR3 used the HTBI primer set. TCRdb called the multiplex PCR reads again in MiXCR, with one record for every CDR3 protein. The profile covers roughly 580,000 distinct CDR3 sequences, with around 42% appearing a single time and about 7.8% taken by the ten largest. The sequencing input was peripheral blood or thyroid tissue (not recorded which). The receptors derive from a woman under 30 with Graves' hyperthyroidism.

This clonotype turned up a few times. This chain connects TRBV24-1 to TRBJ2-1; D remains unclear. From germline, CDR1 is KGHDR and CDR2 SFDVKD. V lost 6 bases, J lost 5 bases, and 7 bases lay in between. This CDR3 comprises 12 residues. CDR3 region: CATSRADNEQFF. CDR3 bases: TGTGCCACCAGTCGGGCGGACAATGAGCAGTTCTTC.

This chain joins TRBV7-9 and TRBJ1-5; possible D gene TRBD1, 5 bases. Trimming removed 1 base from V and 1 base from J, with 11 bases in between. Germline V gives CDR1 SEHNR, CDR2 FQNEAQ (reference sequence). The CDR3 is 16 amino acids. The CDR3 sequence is CASSLDGASSNQPQHF. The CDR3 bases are TGTGCCAGCAGCTTAGACGGGGCGTCAAGCAATCAGCCCCAGCATTTT.

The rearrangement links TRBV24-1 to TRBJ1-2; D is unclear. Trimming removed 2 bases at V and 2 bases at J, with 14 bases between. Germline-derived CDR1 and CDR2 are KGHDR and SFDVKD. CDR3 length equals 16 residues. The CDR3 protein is CATSDSNSFENYGYTF. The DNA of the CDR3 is TGTGCCACCAGTGATTCCAACAGCTTTGAAAACTATGGCTACACCTTC.

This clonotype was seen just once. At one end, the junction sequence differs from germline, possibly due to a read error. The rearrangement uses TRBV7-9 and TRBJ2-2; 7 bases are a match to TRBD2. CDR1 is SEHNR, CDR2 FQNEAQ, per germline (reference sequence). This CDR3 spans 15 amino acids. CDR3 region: CAGRTGGSNTGELFF. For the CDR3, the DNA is TGTGCCGGCAGGACCGGCGGGAGTAACACCGGGGAGCTGTTTTTT.

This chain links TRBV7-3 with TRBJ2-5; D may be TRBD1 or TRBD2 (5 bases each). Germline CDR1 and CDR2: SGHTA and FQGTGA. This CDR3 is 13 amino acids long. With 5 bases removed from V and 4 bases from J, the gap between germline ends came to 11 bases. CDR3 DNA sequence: TGTGCCAGCAGCCAAGATGGGACAGAGACCCAGTACTTC. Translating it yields CASSQDGTETQYF.

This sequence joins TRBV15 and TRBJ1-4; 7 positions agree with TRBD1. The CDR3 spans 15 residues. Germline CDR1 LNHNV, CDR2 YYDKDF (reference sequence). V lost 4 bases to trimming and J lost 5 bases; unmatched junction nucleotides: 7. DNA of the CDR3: TGTGCCACCAGCAACCACGGGACAGACAATGAAAAACTGTTTTTT. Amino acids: CATSNHGTDNEKLFF.

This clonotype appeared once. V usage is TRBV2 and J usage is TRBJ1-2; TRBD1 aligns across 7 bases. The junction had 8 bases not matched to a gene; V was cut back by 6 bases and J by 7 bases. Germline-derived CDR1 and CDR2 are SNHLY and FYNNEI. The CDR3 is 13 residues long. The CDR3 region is CASSGDSNAGYTF. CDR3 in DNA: TGTGCCAGCAGCGGGGACAGTAACGCTGGCTACACCTTC.

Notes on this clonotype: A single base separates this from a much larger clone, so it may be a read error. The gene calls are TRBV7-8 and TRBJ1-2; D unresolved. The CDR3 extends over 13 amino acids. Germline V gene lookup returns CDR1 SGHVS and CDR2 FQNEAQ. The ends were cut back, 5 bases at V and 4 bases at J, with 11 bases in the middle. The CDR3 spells CASSPARGYGYTF. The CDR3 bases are TGTGCCAGCAGCCCCGCCCGTGGCTATGGCTACACCTTC.

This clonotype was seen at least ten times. In DNA, the CDR3 is TGTGCCAGCAGCAATGACGGTAACTCTGGAAACACCATATATTTT. The encoded protein is CASSNDGNSGNTIYF. The chain is built from TRBV7-2 and TRBJ1-3; D gene ambiguous. V shed 5 bases and J shed 0 bases, with 11 bases lying between them. Germline V gene sequence: CDR1 SGHTA, CDR2 FQGNSA. The CDR3 spans 15 residues.

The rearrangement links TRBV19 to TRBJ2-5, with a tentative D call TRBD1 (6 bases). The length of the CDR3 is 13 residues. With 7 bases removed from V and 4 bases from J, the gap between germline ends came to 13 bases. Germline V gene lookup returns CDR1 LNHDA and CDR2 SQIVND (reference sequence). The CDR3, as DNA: TGTGCCAGTATCCCACAGGGACCAGAGACCCAGTACTTC. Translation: CASIPQGPETQYF.

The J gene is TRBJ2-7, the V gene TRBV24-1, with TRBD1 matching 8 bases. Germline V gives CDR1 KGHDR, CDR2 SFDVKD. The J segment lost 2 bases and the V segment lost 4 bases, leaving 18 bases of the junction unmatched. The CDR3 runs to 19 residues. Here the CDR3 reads CATSDAKPGQGPLTYEQYF. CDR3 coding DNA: TGTGCCACCAGTGACGCCAAACCCGGACAGGGCCCTCTTACCTACGAGCAGTACTTC.

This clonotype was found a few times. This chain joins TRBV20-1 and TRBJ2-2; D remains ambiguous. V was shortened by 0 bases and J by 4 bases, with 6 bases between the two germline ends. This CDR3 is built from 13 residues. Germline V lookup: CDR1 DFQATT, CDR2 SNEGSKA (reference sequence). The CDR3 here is CSARETFTGELFF. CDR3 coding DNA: TGCAGTGCTAGAGAGACGTTCACCGGGGAGCTGTTTTTT.

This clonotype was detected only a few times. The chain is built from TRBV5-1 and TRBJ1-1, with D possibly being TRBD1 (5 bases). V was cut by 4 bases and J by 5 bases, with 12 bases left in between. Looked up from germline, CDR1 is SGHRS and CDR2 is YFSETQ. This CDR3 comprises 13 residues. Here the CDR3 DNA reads TGCGCCAGCAGCCAAACGGGACGAACTGAAGCTTTCTTT. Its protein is CASSQTGRTEAFF.

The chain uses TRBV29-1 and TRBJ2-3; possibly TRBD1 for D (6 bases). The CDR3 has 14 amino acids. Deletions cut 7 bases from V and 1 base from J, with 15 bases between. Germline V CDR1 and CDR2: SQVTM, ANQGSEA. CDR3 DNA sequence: TGCAGCGCGAAAGGGTACAGGGGCACAGATACGCAGTATTTT. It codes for CSAKGYRGTDTQYF.

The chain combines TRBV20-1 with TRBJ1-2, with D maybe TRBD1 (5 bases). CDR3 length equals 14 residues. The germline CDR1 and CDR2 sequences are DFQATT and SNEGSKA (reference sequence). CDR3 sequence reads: CNAPIQGVDYGYTF. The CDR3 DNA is TGCAATGCCCCAATTCAGGGAGTCGACTATGGCTACACCTTC.

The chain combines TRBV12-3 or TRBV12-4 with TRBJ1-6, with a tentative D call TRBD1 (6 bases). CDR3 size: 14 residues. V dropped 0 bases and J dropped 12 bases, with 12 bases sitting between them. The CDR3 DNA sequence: TGTGCCAGCAGTTTAGCGCACGGGGGCTTACCCCTCCACTTT. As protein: CASSLAHGGLPLHF.

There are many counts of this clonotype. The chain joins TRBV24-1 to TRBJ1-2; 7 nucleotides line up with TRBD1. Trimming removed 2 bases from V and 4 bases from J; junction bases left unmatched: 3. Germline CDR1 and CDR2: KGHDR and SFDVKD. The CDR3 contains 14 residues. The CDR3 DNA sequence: TGTGCCACCAGTGATTCGGGACAGTCCTATGGCTACACCTTC. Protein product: CATSDSGQSYGYTF.

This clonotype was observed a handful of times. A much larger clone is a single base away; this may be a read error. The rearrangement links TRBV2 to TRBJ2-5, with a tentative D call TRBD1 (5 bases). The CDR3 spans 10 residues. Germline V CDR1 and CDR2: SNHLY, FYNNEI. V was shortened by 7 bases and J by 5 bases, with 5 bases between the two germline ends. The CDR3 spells CASKGETQYF. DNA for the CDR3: TGTGCCAGCAAGGGGGAGACCCAGTACTTC. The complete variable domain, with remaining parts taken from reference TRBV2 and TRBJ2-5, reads EPEVTQTPSHQVTQMGQEVILRCVPISNHLYFYWYRQILGQKVEFLVSFYNNEISEKSEIFDDQFSVERPDGSNFTLKIRSTKLEDSAMYFCASKGETQYFGPGTRLLVL.

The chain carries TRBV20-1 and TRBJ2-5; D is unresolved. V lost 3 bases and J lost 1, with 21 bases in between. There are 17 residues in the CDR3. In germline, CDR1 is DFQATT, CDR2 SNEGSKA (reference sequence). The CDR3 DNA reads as TGCAGTGCTAGGGTCTGGCCAGGAGCATCGGTCCAAGAGACCCAGTACTTC. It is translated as CSARVWPGASVQETQYF.

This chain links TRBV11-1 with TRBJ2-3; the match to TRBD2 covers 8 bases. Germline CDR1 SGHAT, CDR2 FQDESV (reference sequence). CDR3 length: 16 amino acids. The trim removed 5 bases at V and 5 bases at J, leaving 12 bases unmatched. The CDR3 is CASSPLEERERDTQYF. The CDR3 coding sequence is TGTGCCAGCAGCCCACTGGAGGAGCGGGAGAGAGATACGCAGTATTTT.

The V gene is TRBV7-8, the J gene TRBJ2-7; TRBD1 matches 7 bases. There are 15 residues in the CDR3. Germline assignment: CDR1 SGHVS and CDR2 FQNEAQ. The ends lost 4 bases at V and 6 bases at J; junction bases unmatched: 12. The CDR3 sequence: CASSSDTGAKAEQYF. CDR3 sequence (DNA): TGTGCCAGCAGCTCAGATACAGGGGCCAAGGCCGAGCAGTACTTC.

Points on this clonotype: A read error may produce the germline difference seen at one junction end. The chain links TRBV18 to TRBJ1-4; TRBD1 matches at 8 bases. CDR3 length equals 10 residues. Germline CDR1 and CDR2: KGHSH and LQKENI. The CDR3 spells CASSEDREGF. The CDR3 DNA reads TGTGCCAGCTCGGAGGACAGGGAGGGTTTT.

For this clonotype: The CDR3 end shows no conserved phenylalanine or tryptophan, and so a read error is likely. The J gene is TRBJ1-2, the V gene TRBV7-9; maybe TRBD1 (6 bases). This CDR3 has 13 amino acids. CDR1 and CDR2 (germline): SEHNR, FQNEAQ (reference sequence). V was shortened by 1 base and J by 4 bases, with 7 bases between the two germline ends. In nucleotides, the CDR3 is TGTGCCAGCAGCTTAGTAGGGGGCTATGGCTACACCCTC. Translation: CASSLVGGYGYTL.